One TCR beta chain is described in this entry. The authors' processing: Amplifying reference gene primers gave estimates of nucleated cell counts. Generated by immunoSEQ multiplex PCR, the TCRdb table keeps only in-frame clones and is missing some. D and trimming were read from the DNA, whereas the V and J calls and clone size are those reported in that table. This table holds about 110,000 clones, 87% found once. The data were obtained in a study of blood T cell repertoires in COVID-19. Turning to the study itself: Whether acute or convalescent, the COVID-19 samples came from the United States, Italy and Spain. PBMCs, B-cell-depleted T cells, or T cells were the source of the cDNA or gDNA that made up the material.

The specimen was peripheral blood. This receptor was identified in a human donor in a cohort sampled during active COVID-19.

The DNA of the CDR3 is TGCGCCAGCAGCCCCGGGACAGGACACTACGAGCAGTACTTC. Translation: CASSPGTGHYEQYF. The V call is TRBV4-1, the J call TRBJ2-7, with 8 bases that match TRBD1. The CDR3 length is 14 residues. With 4 bases clipped from V and 3 bases from J, the junction kept 5 bases outside the gene matches. Germline V CDR1 and CDR2: MGHRA, YSYEKL.